This entry concerns a single TCR beta chain. These data belong to a study of shared clonotypes between healthy human individuals. Study as a whole: Aged between 18 and 49, the donors were a couple of women and three men.

Using immunoSEQ multiplex PCR, the repertoire was profiled, and TCRdb retains in-frame clones only, with some absent. The sample has a few million clones; around 94% are singletons. Division of CD4+ cells produced a CD45RA+ naive subset and a CD45RA-negative memory subset. V lost 7 bases, J lost 3 bases, and 20 bases stayed unmatched. The CDR3 length is 18 residues. Germline CDR1 and CDR2: LNHDA and SQIVND (reference sequence). The receptor was derived from a man younger than 35 in good health. The chain is built from TRBV19 and TRBJ2-7; 8 bases align to TRBD2. Material for sequencing was naive CD4+ T cells sorted from blood. As for subset: CD45RA+ positively selected. CDR3 sequence: CASTPGGPGLQSLYEQYF. The DNA for the CDR3 is TGTGCCAGTACCCCGGGAGGGCCGGGACTCCAATCCCTCTACGAGCAGTACTTC.